This is a list of T cell receptor beta chains from one sample in a study of blood T cell repertoires in COVID-19. TCRdb keeps only in-frame clones here, not all; method: immunoSEQ multiplex PCR. This table has almost 400,000 clones, over 85% appearing once. The sequencing sample was made of PBMCs or T cells enriched from blood (not recorded which). All receptors derive from a woman aged 25 to 39 who had recovered from COVID-19. Each CDR3 is given with its conserved first and last residue. The D gene is left open where the match is weak. The size field is filled for only some rows; it gives once, few, many or a size class.

V	D	size	J	CDR3	DNA
TRBV3-1/TRBV3-2	TRBD2	.	TRBJ2-5	CASSQVAGVETQYF	TGTGCCAGCAGCCAGGTAGCGGGGGTGGAGACCCAGTACTTC
TRBV19	TRBD2	.	TRBJ2-1	CASSPRLAGVSSYNEQFF	TGTGCCAGTAGTCCCCGACTAGCGGGAGTCAGCTCCTACAATGAGCAGTTCTTC
TRBV19	.	.	TRBJ2-3	CASSGTGYTQYF	TGTGCCAGTAGTGGAACGGGGTATACGCAGTATTTT
TRBV25-1	TRBD1	medium-sized	TRBJ1-2	CASSAATGQGAAYGYTF	TGTGCCAGCAGTGCTGCAACAGGACAGGGGGCCGCCTATGGCTACACCTTC
TRBV12-3/TRBV12-4	.	.	TRBJ2-7	CASSSIDRKMYF	TGTGCCAGCAGTTCGATAGACAGAAAGATGTACTTC
TRBV5-4	TRBD1	once	TRBJ2-7	CASSPGQGGMYEQYF	TGTGCCAGCAGCCCGGGACAGGGTGGGATGTACGAGCAGTACTTC
TRBV12-2	.	.	TRBJ2-7	CASRLGRTLKTSGKCF	TGTGCAAGTCGCTTAGGGAGAACCCTTAAGACTAGCGGGAAGTGCTTC
TRBV9	TRBD1	once	TRBJ2-1	CASSLRTGDYNEQFF	TGTGCCAGCAGCCTACGGACAGGAGACTACAATGAGCAGTTCTTC
TRBV7-2	TRBD1	once	TRBJ2-2	CASSLASGGASTGELFF	TGTGCCAGCAGCTTAGCGTCAGGGGGCGCTTCCACCGGGGAGCTGTTTTTT
TRBV5-6	TRBD1	.	TRBJ2-1	CASSSPGTGDVFNEQFF	TGTGCCAGCAGCTCGCCCGGGACAGGGGACGTTTTCAATGAGCAGTTCTTC
TRBV24-1	.	.	TRBJ1-2	CATSDGRTNYGYTF	TGTGCCACCAGTGATGGCAGGACTAACTATGGCTACACCTTC
TRBV2	.	.	TRBJ1-2	CASGRDYGYTF	TGTGCCAGCGGGCGCGACTATGGCTACACCTTC
TRBV28	TRBD2	.	TRBJ2-7	CASSLGGTSGLDEQYF	TGTGCCAGCAGTTTGGGGGGGACTAGCGGCCTCGACGAGCAGTACTTC
TRBV6-4	.	.	TRBJ2-3	CASSDPSGLQADTQYF	TGTGCCAGCAGTGACCCCTCGGGACTCCAGGCAGATACGCAGTATTTT
TRBV15	.	.	TRBJ2-7	CATSPGRGPYEQYF	TGTGCCACCAGCCCCGGCAGGGGCCCCTACGAGCAGTACTTC
TRBV5-4	.	.	TRBJ2-2	CASSFGGRIGELFF	TGTGCCAGCAGCTTCGGGGGGCGCATCGGGGAGCTGTTTTTT
TRBV30	.	.	TRBJ1-1	CAWMGGWEVVNTEAFF	TGTGCCTGGATGGGAGGGTGGGAAGTCGTGAACACTGAAGCTTTCTTT
TRBV6-5	.	once	TRBJ2-5	CASSIRRDCQETQYF	TGTGCCAGCAGTATTCGGAGGGACTGTCAAGAGACCCAGTACTTC
TRBV5-1	TRBD1	.	TRBJ2-3	CASSSGQGGSSDTQYF	TGCGCCAGCAGCTCTGGACAGGGCGGAAGTTCAGATACGCAGTATTTT
TRBV4-1	.	.	TRBJ1-5	CASSQGPGGNQPQHF	TGCGCCAGCAGCCAAGGGCCAGGGGGCAATCAGCCCCAGCATTTT
TRBV7-2	TRBD1	.	TRBJ2-7	CASSRDRGAYEQYF	TGTGCCAGCAGCCGGGACAGGGGAGCCTACGAGCAGTACTTC
TRBV2	.	.	TRBJ1-4	CASSEGASATNEKLFF	TGTGCCAGCAGTGAGGGGGCCAGTGCAACTAATGAAAAACTGTTTTTT
TRBV30	.	.	TRBJ1-5	CAWTSPEKSGNQPQHF	TGTGCCTGGACCTCGCCGGAGAAATCGGGCAATCAGCCCCAGCATTTT
TRBV7-2	.	.	TRBJ1-1	CASRTVGQGPTEAFF	TGTGCCAGCAGAACAGTGGGACAAGGGCCCACTGAAGCTTTCTTT
TRBV11-3	.	.	TRBJ1-1	CASSLGQNTEAFF	TGTGCCAGCAGCTTAGGACAGAACACTGAAGCTTTCTTT
TRBV29-1	TRBD1	.	TRBJ2-5	CSGGTAQETQYF	TGCAGCGGGGGGACAGCTCAAGAGACCCAGTACTTC
TRBV5-1	TRBD1	few	TRBJ2-7	CASSESTGGYEQYF	TGCGCCAGCAGCGAATCGACAGGGGGGTACGAGCAGTACTTC
TRBV4-1	.	.	TRBJ2-3	CASSQDWAVSTDTQYF	TGCGCCAGCAGCCAAGATTGGGCCGTCAGCACAGATACGCAGTATTTT
TRBV20-1	.	few	TRBJ2-7	CSAMYYEQYF	TGCAGTGCTATGTACTACGAGCAGTACTTC
TRBV11-2	TRBD1	.	TRBJ1-2	CASSQTGAGWGYTF	TGTGCCAGCAGCCAAACAGGGGCAGGGTGGGGCTACACCTTC
TRBV6-6	.	once	TRBJ2-2	CASRADGAGELFF	TGTGCCAGCCGGGCGGACGGGGCCGGGGAGCTGTTTTTT
TRBV29-1	.	.	TRBJ1-1	CSVRAPNTEAFF	TGCAGCGTCAGGGCGCCGAACACTGAAGCTTTCTTT
TRBV10-3	.	.	TRBJ1-6	CAISESPGNLNSPLHF	TGTGCCATCAGTGAGTCTCCAGGAAACCTTAATTCACCCCTCCACTTT
TRBV7-2	TRBD1	.	TRBJ2-3	CASSPSGQVTDTQYF	TGTGCCAGCAGCCCTTCCGGACAGGTCACAGATACGCAGTATTTT
TRBV25-1	.	.	TRBJ1-6	CASRTGISPLHF	TGTGCCAGCAGGACGGGGATATCACCCCTCCACTTT
TRBV5-4	TRBD1	.	TRBJ1-6	CASSRRQGGHNSPLHF	TGTGCCAGCAGCCGTAGACAGGGAGGTCATAATTCACCCCTCCACTTT
TRBV29-1	TRBD1	.	TRBJ2-1	CSVAPGTGNNEQFF	TGCAGCGTCGCCCCCGGGACAGGTAACAATGAGCAGTTCTTC
TRBV5-6	TRBD1	once	TRBJ2-1	CASSWTGLINNEQFF	TGTGCCAGCAGCTGGACAGGGCTGATTAACAATGAGCAGTTCTTC
TRBV2	.	.	TRBJ1-1	CASRQQGTEAFF	TGTGCCAGCAGGCAACAGGGTACTGAAGCTTTCTTT
TRBV7-2	.	.	TRBJ2-1	CASSGLIRYNEQFF	TGTGCCAGCAGCGGACTAATTCGGTACAATGAGCAGTTCTTC
TRBV9	.	.	TRBJ1-5	CASSPGGYNQPQHF	TGTGCCAGCAGCCCCGGGGGGTACAATCAGCCCCAGCATTTT
TRBV3-1/TRBV3-2	.	.	TRBJ1-1	CASSHPGAATEAFF	TGTGCCAGCAGCCACCCGGGAGCAGCCACTGAAGCTTTCTTT
TRBV6-5	.	.	TRBJ2-1	CASSYGREGAYNEQFF	TGTGCCAGCAGTTACGGGCGGGAAGGGGCCTACAATGAGCAGTTCTTC
TRBV2	TRBD1	few	TRBJ2-2	CATRQGSTGELFF	TGTGCCACCCGACAGGGAAGTACCGGGGAGCTGTTTTTT
TRBV28	.	.	TRBJ1-6	CASNEDSLWGNSPLHF	TGTGCCAGCAACGAGGACAGTCTCTGGGGGAATTCACCCCTCCACTTT
TRBV11-3	TRBD2	.	TRBJ2-3	CASSRTSDNTDTQYF	TGTGCCAGCAGCCGGACTAGCGACAACACAGATACGCAGTATTTT
TRBV5-1	.	.	TRBJ2-7	CASSLRGTASSYEQYF	TGCGCCAGCAGCCTACGGGGGACCGCAAGCTCCTACGAGCAGTACTTC
TRBV27	.	.	TRBJ2-7	CASSWGGEIPEQYF	TGTGCCAGCAGTTGGGGCGGGGAAATACCCGAGCAGTACTTC
TRBV12-3/TRBV12-4	TRBD1	.	TRBJ1-5	CASRTGMQPQHF	TGTGCCAGCAGGACAGGGATGCAGCCCCAGCATTTT
TRBV7-6	TRBD1	.	TRBJ2-3	CASSLAGGQGNTDTQYF	TGTGCCAGCAGCTTAGCGGGGGGACAGGGGAACACAGATACGCAGTATTTT
TRBV19	TRBD1	few	TRBJ1-1	CASRTGQGATEAFF	TGTGCCAGTAGGACCGGACAGGGGGCGACTGAAGCTTTCTTT
TRBV18	TRBD1	.	TRBJ2-5	CASSLGQGPQETQYF	TGTGCCAGCTCACTAGGACAGGGACCACAAGAGACCCAGTACTTC